This T cell receptor beta chain was recovered during a study of T cell changes during pregnancy in multiple sclerosis. The CDR3 sequence is 14 residues long. The germline V gene encodes CDR1 SNHLY and CDR2 FYNNEI. Trimming cost V 6 bases and J 2 bases; bases outside gene matches: 5. Data came from immunoSEQ multiplex PCR; TCRdb stores just in-frame clones and leaves some out. Of approximately 42,000 clones in the sample, around 84% are singletons; the top ten hold approximately 0.64%. This chain uses TRBV2 with TRBJ2-7; 9 bases map to TRBD2. The sequence was collected from a female donor with multiple sclerosis, enrolled in a pregnancy study. The sequencing used CD4+ T cells from peripheral blood mononuclear cells, collected before pregnancy. CDR3 coding DNA: TGTGCCAGCAGGTTAGCGGGGGCCCCCTACGAGCAGTACTTC. This codes for CASRLAGAPYEQYF.